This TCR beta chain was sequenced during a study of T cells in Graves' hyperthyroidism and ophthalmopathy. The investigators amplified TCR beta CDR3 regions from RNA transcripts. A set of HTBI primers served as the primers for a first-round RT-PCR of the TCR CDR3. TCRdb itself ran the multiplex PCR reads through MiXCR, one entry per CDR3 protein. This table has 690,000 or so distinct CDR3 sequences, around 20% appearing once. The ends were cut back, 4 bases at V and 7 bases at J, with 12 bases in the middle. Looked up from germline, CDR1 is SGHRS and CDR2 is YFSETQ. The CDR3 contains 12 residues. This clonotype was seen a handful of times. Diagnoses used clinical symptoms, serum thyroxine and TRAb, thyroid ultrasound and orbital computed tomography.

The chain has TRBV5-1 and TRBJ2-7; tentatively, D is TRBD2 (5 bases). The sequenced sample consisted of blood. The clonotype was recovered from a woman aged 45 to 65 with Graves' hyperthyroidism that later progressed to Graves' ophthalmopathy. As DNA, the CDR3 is TGCGCCAGCAGCCCGGATGCGGGTGAGCAGTACTTC. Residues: CASSPDAGEQYF.